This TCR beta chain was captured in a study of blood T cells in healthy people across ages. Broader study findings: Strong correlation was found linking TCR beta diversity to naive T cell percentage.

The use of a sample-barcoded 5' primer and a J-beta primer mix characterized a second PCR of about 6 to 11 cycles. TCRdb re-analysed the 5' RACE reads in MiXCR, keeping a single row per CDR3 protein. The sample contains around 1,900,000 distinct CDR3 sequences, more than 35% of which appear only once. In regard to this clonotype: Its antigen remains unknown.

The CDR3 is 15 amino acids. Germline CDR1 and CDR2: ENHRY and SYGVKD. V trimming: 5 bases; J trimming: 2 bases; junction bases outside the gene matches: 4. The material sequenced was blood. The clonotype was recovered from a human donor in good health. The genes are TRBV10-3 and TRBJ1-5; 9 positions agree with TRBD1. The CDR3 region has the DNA TGTGCCATCAGTCCGGACAGGGGTGGCAATCAGCCCCAGCATTTT. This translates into CAISPDRGGNQPQHF.